This TCR beta chain came from a study of cytomegalovirus exposure and HLA in healthy donors. In the case of this clone: The antigen is not known.

Findings of the study overall: Most CMV-associated TCR beta chains appeared HLA-restricted in a later analysis. The analysis excluded some indistinguishable V segments, including TRBV6-2 and TRBV6-3.

It was with 60 Vbeta and 13 Jbeta primers that the PCR ran. Method: immunoSEQ multiplex PCR; TCRdb's copy keeps in-frame clones and lacks some. Seen here are around 150,000 clones, roughly three quarters observed once, and the top ten hold about 7.4%. The CDR3 is 24 amino acids. Trimming cost V 1 base and J 1 base; bases outside gene matches: 26. The germline CDR1 and CDR2 sequences are WNHNN and SYGVQD (reference sequence). This TCR derives from a male donor in good health and CMV-seropositive. The chain has TRBV10-1 and TRBJ1-5; 9 bases are a match to TRBD1. Sequencing was done on a sample of PBMCs. For the CDR3, the DNA is TGCGCCAGCAGTGAGTACGAATTGGGGACAGGGCAAAAGCCTAGGCGAAGGAGCAATCAGCCCCAGCATTTT. It codes for CASSEYELGTGQKPRRRSNQPQHF.